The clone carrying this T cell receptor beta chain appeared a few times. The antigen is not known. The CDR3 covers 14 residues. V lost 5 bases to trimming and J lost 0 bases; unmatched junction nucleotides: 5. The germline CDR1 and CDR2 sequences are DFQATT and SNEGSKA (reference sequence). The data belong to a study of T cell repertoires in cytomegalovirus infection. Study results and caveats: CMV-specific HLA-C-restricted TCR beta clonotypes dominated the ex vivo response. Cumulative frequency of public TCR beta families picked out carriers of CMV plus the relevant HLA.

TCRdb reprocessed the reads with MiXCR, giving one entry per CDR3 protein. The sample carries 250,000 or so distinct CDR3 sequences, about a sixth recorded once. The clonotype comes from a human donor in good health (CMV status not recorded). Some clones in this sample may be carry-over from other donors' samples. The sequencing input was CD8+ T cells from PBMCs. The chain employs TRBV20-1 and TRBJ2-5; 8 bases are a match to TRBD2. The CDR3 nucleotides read TGCAGTGCTTCGACACTAGCGGACCAAGAGACCCAGTACTTC. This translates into CSASTLADQETQYF.